This T cell receptor beta chain was documented in a study of molecular identifiers for immune sequencing clone quantification. Study-level background: RNA, taken in replicates from around 20,000 or 100,000 naive CD8 cells, was split five ways, with four sequenced. Overall study results and limits: Detectable among roughly 1 million naive cells, according to reports, was Jurkat TCR RNA spiked in from one cell. Over 99% of effector molecules, yet under 1% of naive-cell molecules, were held by clones above 20 RNA copies.

With regard to this clonotype: The antigen remains undetermined.

The germline V and J ends were trimmed by 1 base and 1 base, with 10 bases remaining between them. The CDR3 is made up of 15 amino acids. Germline-derived CDR1 and CDR2 are SGHAT and FQDESV (reference sequence). Generation of bulk TCR libraries relied on previously described methods and listed TCR primers. TCRdb independently ran MiXCR on the PCR reads; one entry per CDR3 protein. The data contain more than 70,000 distinct CDR3 sequences, approximately 22% of them singletons. The chain links TRBV11-1 to TRBJ2-5, with D unresolved. The receptor was derived from a human donor in good health. Some libraries in this study had Jurkat cell RNA spiked in. Material for sequencing was naive CD8+ T cells from blood, with Jurkat cell RNA spiked in. Subset: FACS-sorted CD8+CD4-CCR7+CD45RA+ naive T cells. CDR3 sequence reads: CASSLVPGPQETQYF. CDR3 DNA: TGTGCCAGCAGCTTAGTACCCGGACCCCAAGAGACCCAGTACTTC.